The TCR beta chain described here comes from a study of T cells after yellow fever vaccination. CDR1 and CDR2 from the germline V gene are SGHRS and YFSETQ. V dropped 0 bases and J dropped 0 bases, with 7 bases sitting between them. The CDR3 runs 16 residues. This clonotype was seen at least ten times. TCRdb re-analysed the 5' RACE reads in MiXCR, keeping a single row per CDR3 protein. The table records tens of thousands of distinct CDR3 sequences, over 5% of them present only once. This receptor was identified in a man aged 30 to 45 who received the YFV17D yellow fever vaccine. The source was PBMCs, either bulk or a sorted T-cell subset (CD4+, CD8+, memory, or dextramer-sorted; not recorded which), collected on the day of the yellow fever booster vaccination. This rearrangement joins TRBV5-1 to TRBJ2-6; D unclear. CDR3 region: CASSLGQVSGANVLTF. The DNA for the CDR3 is TGCGCCAGCAGCTTGGGGCAGGTCTCTGGGGCCAACGTCCTGACTTTC.